A single sample is the source of the 27 T cell receptor beta chains below, sequenced in a study of glioma-infiltrating T cells (dated by TCRdb to about 2016). Sequencing used an Illumina MiSeq. The iRepertoire nested amplicon-rescue multiplex PCR (arm-PCR) platform was used to amplify TCR alpha and beta CDR3 regions from RNA. TCRdb passed the public sequencing reads through fastp at Q25 and MiXCR, retaining productive beta sequences. One record per CDR3 amino acid sequence lists the most common genes and DNA. For this sample there are some 4,200 distinct CDR3 sequences; approximately 90% appear just once. In total, the top ten clones hold about 30% of the sample. Sample: glioma tissue, nonneoplastic brain tissue, or PBMCs (not recorded which). These receptors all stem from a human donor with low-grade glioma or glioblastoma, undergoing nonglioma brain surgery, or in good health (not recorded which).

Notes on this clonotype: This beta chain is a stray read from a library made for alpha chains; its abundance is not meaningful. J is TRBJ2-7 and V is TRBV6-5; D is unclear. The V end was cut by 5 bases, the J end by 0 bases, with 14 bases between. The CDR3 contains 15 residues. Per germline, CDR1 MNHEY and CDR2 SVGAGI. The CDR3 nucleotides read TGTGCCAGCAGTGCCCAGAGAACGTACTCCTACGAGCAGTACGTC. Encoded protein: CASSAQRTYSYEQYV.

This clonotype was detected a few times. This beta chain is a stray read from a library made for alpha chains; its abundance is not meaningful. The chain recombines TRBV6-1 with TRBJ2-4; TRBD1 aligns across 7 bases. Germline V lookup: CDR1 MNHNS, CDR2 SASEGT. This CDR3 comprises 12 residues. V gave up 5 bases and J gave up 7 bases; unmatched junction bases: 2. CDR3 amino acids: CASSPRGNIQYF. CDR3 sequence (DNA): TGTGCCAGCAGTCCCAGGGGGAACATTCAGTACTTC.

In regard to this clonotype: Since it is a stray read in a library aimed at alpha chains, this beta chain has a size that is not meaningful. CDR3 in DNA: TGTGCCAGCAGTTCTTACTTCAGGGGAAACTATGGCTACACCTTC. Its translation is CASSSYFRGNYGYTF. The chain employs TRBV6-9 and TRBJ1-2; possible D gene TRBD1, 6 bases. Trimming pared 4 bases from V and 2 bases from J, leaving 14 bases between. The germline gives CDR1 MNHGY, CDR2 SVAAGI. This CDR3 is 15 amino acids long.

As for this clonotype: This beta chain is an unintended read in a library built for alpha chains; its size means little. This rearrangement joins TRBV20-1 to TRBJ1-3; 7 bases align to TRBD1. The germline CDR1 and CDR2 sequences are DFQATT and SNEGSKA (reference sequence). The CDR3 has 15 amino acids. The J segment lost 4 bases and the V segment lost 3 bases, leaving 9 bases of the junction unmatched. CDR3 loop: CSASRRRGPGNTIYF. CDR3 nucleotide sequence: TGCAGTGCTAGCCGAAGAAGGGGGCCCGGAAACACCATATATTTT.

Regarding this clonotype: As an off-target read in a library built for alpha chains, this beta chain has a frequency of little significance. The rearrangement joins TRBV20-1 to TRBJ1-5; no clear D. Per germline, CDR1 DFQATT and CDR2 SNEGSKA (reference sequence). V was cut by 3 bases and J by 0 bases, with 6 bases left in between. This CDR3 comprises 13 residues. CDR3 region: CSASSNSNQPQHF. CDR3 DNA: TGCAGTGCTAGCTCTAATAGCAATCAGCCCCAGCATTTT.

Note on this clonotype: This beta chain is off target for a library built for alpha chains, so its abundance means little. The CDR3 nucleotides are TGCAGTGCTAGAGATCGGGCAGGGATTGAAGCTTTCTTT. Translated: CSARDRAGIEAFF. This chain joins TRBV20-1 and TRBJ1-1; maybe TRBD1 (5 bases). V was shortened by 0 bases and J by 7 bases, with 12 bases between the two germline ends. This CDR3 contains 13 residues. Looked up from germline, CDR1 is DFQATT and CDR2 is SNEGSKA (reference sequence).

A note on this clonotype: Since the library was made to target alpha chains, this beta chain is a stray read and its abundance is not meaningful. The chain couples TRBV20-1 to TRBJ2-7; 9 nucleotides line up with TRBD1. CDR3 length: 16 amino acids. The V gene end was trimmed by 0 bases and the J gene end by 0 bases; junction bases not matched to a gene: 6. Germline V gives CDR1 DFQATT, CDR2 SNEGSKA (reference sequence). CDR3 protein: CSARDRQGVFSYEQYF. As DNA, the CDR3 is TGCAGTGCTAGAGATCGACAGGGGGTTTTCTCCTACGAGCAGTACTTC.

On this clonotype itself: This beta chain slipped into a library made for alpha chains as a stray read, so its size is not meaningful. The rearrangement uses TRBV20-1 and TRBJ1-5; the match to TRBD1 covers 11 bases. The germline CDR1 and CDR2 sequences are DFQATT and SNEGSKA (reference sequence). The length of the CDR3 is 14 residues. With V trimmed by 4 bases and J by 6 bases, 5 bases remained unmatched. As DNA, the CDR3 is TGCAGTGCTACCCTCGGACAGGGGGCTCAGCCCCAGCATTTT. It is translated as CSATLGQGAQPQHF.

Notes on this clonotype: Little can be read into the size of this beta chain, an off-target read in a library designed for alpha chains. The chain employs TRBV6-2 or TRBV6-3 and TRBJ1-5; D unclear. The V gene lost 6 bases and the J gene lost 0 bases, with 12 bases spanning the gap. Germline V CDR1 and CDR2: MNHEY, SVGEGT. There are 15 residues in the CDR3. CDR3 sequence reads: CASRYAGSSNQPQHF. The CDR3 DNA sequence: TGTGCCAGCAGATATGCGGGGAGTAGCAATCAGCCCCAGCATTTT.

Worth noting for this clonotype: This beta chain is an off-target read within a library intended for alpha chains, so its frequency means little. V gene TRBV29-1 combines with J gene TRBJ1-1; maybe TRBD1 (5 bases). Per the germline V gene, CDR1 is SQVTM and CDR2 is ANQGSEA. This CDR3 comprises 11 residues. As DNA, the CDR3 is TGCCGCGGGACCGTGAACACTGAAGCTTTCTTT. This encodes CRGTVNTEAFF.

Comment on this clonotype: This beta chain was picked up by a library intended for alpha chains and is off target, so its count carries little meaning. The chain recombines TRBV5-1 with TRBJ2-1; D is perhaps TRBD1 or TRBD2 (5 bases each). Trimming pared 3 bases from V and 6 bases from J, leaving 16 bases between. Germline CDR1 SGHRS, CDR2 YFSETQ. The CDR3 has 15 residues. The CDR3 region is CASSSGGRGRNEQFF. CDR3 nucleotide sequence: TGCGCCAGCAGCTCTGGAGGTAGGGGACGCAATGAGCAGTTCTTC.

Details on this clonotype: The library was designed around alpha chains, so this beta chain is a stray read whose abundance carries little weight. This chain connects TRBV19 to TRBJ1-4; D gene uncertain. V gave up 5 bases and J gave up 0 bases, with 13 bases separating them. Germline lookup yields CDR1 LNHDA and CDR2 SQIVND (reference sequence). The CDR3 is made up of 16 amino acids. The CDR3 protein is CASSPLPVATNEKLFF. The CDR3 coding sequence is TGTGCCAGTAGTCCTTTGCCAGTCGCAACTAATGAAAAACTGTTTTTT.

A note on this clonotype: This beta chain was picked up by a library intended for alpha chains and is off target, so its count carries little meaning. The genes are TRBV6-5 and TRBJ2-3; D uncertain. The V end lost 5 bases, the J end lost 4 bases, and 13 bases lay between the germline ends. The CDR3 extends over 14 amino acids. Germline V CDR1 and CDR2: MNHEY, SVGAGI. The DNA for the CDR3 is TGTGCCAGCAGTGCAGGCGCCGCGCCAGATACGCAGTATTTT. Translation gives CASSAGAAPDTQYF.

As concerns this clonotype: The library was designed around alpha chains, so this beta chain is a stray read whose abundance carries little weight. The DNA for the CDR3 is TGTGCCAGCTCAACCCAAGGATTAGGGCAGTACGTC. Translating it yields CASSTQGLGQYV. The rearrangement joins TRBV18 to TRBJ2-7; D remains unclear. The V end lost 5 bases, the J end lost 9 bases, and 14 bases lay between the germline ends. The germline V gene has CDR1 KGHSH and CDR2 LQKENI. This CDR3 has 12 residues.

A word on this clonotype: This beta chain represents an off-target read in a library built for alpha chains; its size is of limited meaning. V gene TRBV27 combines with J gene TRBJ2-1, with 7 bases lining up with TRBD2. The CDR3 is 16 residues long. The V segment lost 4 bases and the J segment 2 bases; nucleotides outside the gene matches: 8. Per the germline V gene, CDR1 is MNHEY and CDR2 is SMNVEV (reference sequence). DNA of the CDR3: TGTGCCAGCAGTTCCGGGGGAGCGGGAACCTACAATGAGCAGTTCTTC. It encodes CASSSGGAGTYNEQFF.

Points on this clonotype: Because the library targeted alpha chains, this beta chain is an off-target read whose size means little. The chain uses TRBV28 and TRBJ1-1; D call uncertain. The CDR3 runs to 15 residues. CDR1 and CDR2 (germline): MDHEN, SYDVKM. With 7 bases removed from V and 3 bases from J, the gap between germline ends came to 18 bases. For the CDR3, the DNA is TGTGCCAGCACCGAAGGGAGCAAAGGATACACTGAAGCTTTCTTT. It encodes CASTEGSKGYTEAFF.

Of note for this clonotype: This beta chain slipped into a library made for alpha chains as a stray read, so its size is not meaningful. The chain links TRBV6-2 or TRBV6-3 to TRBJ2-1; no definite D call. Germline loops: CDR1 MNHEY, CDR2 SVGEGT. The CDR3 has 14 residues. V was pared by 6 bases and J by 5 bases, with 14 bases between. CDR3 nucleotide sequence: TGTGCCAGCAGCTATTGGGGTAGAGACAATGAGCAGTTCTTC. Translating gives CASSYWGRDNEQFF.

For this clonotype: The library was prepared for alpha chains; this beta chain is a stray read, so its frequency means little. This chain connects TRBV2 to TRBJ2-3, with 11 bases identical to TRBD2. The germline V gene encodes CDR1 SNHLY and CDR2 FYNNEI. CDR3 length equals 15 residues. J was trimmed by 7 bases and V by 5 bases; bases with no gene match: 8. The CDR3 DNA reads as TGTGCCAGCAGTCGGGTAGCGGGGGGGGGGAATACGCAGTATTTT. Amino acid sequence: CASSRVAGGGNTQYF.

A word on this clonotype: Compared with germline, one end of the junction differs, possibly owing to a read error. This beta chain is a stray read from a library made for alpha chains; its abundance is not meaningful. V gene TRBV10-3 combines with J gene TRBJ1-1; unclear D gene. The CDR3 is made up of 11 amino acids. Germline CDR1 and CDR2: ENHRY and SYGVKD. CDR3 DNA sequence: TGCGCCAGCAGTGCACTAAGTGAAACTTTCTTT. Translation: CASSALSETFF.

Concerning this clonotype: With the library built for alpha chains, this beta chain is off target and its frequency is not meaningful. The J gene is TRBJ1-1, the V gene TRBV27; 9 nucleotides match TRBD1. CDR3 length: 14 amino acids. From germline, CDR1 is MNHEY and CDR2 SMNVEV (reference sequence). Losses at the gene ends were 8 bases for V and 6 bases for J; bases not matched to a gene: 10. CDR3 in amino acids: CASFRTGGASEAFF. The CDR3 nucleotides read TGTGCCAGCTTCCGCACAGGGGGCGCTTCTGAAGCTTTCTTT.

On this clonotype itself: Since it is a stray read in a library aimed at alpha chains, this beta chain has a size that is not meaningful. CDR3 in DNA: TGTGCCAGCAGTCAACAGGGGGCCAGTGAAGCTTTCTTT. Encoded protein: CASSQQGASEAFF. The rearrangement joins TRBV7-9 to TRBJ1-1, with 9 bases identical to TRBD1. V was pared by 6 bases and J by 7 bases, with 6 bases of the junction left unmatched. The CDR3 extends over 13 amino acids. Germline CDR1 reads SEHNR; CDR2 reads FQNEAQ (reference sequence). The whole variable domain, remainder taken from reference TRBV7-9 and TRBJ1-1, is DTGVSQNPRHKITKRGQNVTFRCDPISEHNRLYWYRQTLGQGPEFLTYFQNEAQLEKSRLLSDRFSAERPKGSFSTLEIQRTEQGDSAMYLCASSQQGASEAFFGQGTRLTVV.

Concerning this clonotype itself: A library made for alpha chains picked up this beta chain off target, so its size means little. The chain recombines TRBV10-3 with TRBJ1-2; D gene unclear. The germline V and J ends were trimmed by 10 bases and 8 bases, with 17 bases remaining between them. Per germline, CDR1 ENHRY and CDR2 SYGVKD. This CDR3 spans 12 amino acids. The CDR3 DNA sequence: TGTGCCAGCAGCCCGGTCGCCCACGGCTACACCTTC. Translating it yields CASSPVAHGYTF.

In the case of this clonotype: For a library built for alpha chains, this beta chain is a stray read; little rests on its size. The J gene is TRBJ2-1, the V gene TRBV15; D is unresolved. This CDR3 region has 14 residues. Germline CDR1 LNHNV, CDR2 YYDKDF (reference sequence). V was trimmed by 0 bases and J by 14 bases, leaving 17 bases between them. CDR3 in amino acids: CATSRDELRKFKFF. The CDR3 DNA reads TGTGCCACCAGCAGAGATGAGTTAAGGAAATTCAAGTTCTTC.

Concerning this clonotype: The library was prepared for alpha chains; this beta chain is a stray read, so its frequency means little. V is TRBV7-9 and J is TRBJ2-7; D might be TRBD1 (5 bases). The CDR3 has 14 amino acids. Germline CDR1 and CDR2: SEHNR and FQNEAQ (reference sequence). V was cut by 2 bases and J by 6 bases, with 14 bases left in between. Here the CDR3 reads CASSLSLTDPEQYF. CDR3 nucleotide sequence: TGTGCCAGCAGCTTATCTTTGACAGATCCCGAGCAGTACTTC.

In regard to this clonotype: This beta chain represents an off-target read in a library built for alpha chains; its size is of limited meaning. The CDR3 DNA reads TGTGCCAGCAGTTACTCAGGGCGTCATAATTCACCCCTCCACTTT. Protein: CASSYSGRHNSPLHF. The chain employs TRBV6-2 or TRBV6-3 and TRBJ1-6, with D unresolved. Germline loops: CDR1 MNHEY, CDR2 SVGEGT. Between the trimmed V and J ends, which lost 0 bases and 5 bases, there was a span of 8 bases. The CDR3 is 15 amino acids.

The sample holds one count of this clonotype. Because the library targeted alpha chains, this beta chain is an off-target read whose size means little. The rearrangement joins TRBV7-2 to TRBJ2-1; 9 bases agree with TRBD2. The J call could be wrong; TRBJ2-5 is a better fit for the DNA end. CDR1 and CDR2 (germline): SGHTA, FQGNSA. CDR3 size: 16 residues. CDR3 loop: CASSFQGGGGQETQYF. CDR3 in DNA: TGTGCCAGCAGCTTCCAAGGCGGGGGGGGCCAAGAGACCCAGTACTTC.

Worth noting for this clonotype: For a library built for alpha chains, this beta chain is a stray read; little rests on its size. The rearrangement joins TRBV27 to TRBJ2-3, with a possible D match to TRBD2 (6 bases). The V end lost 6 bases, the J end lost 6 bases, and 16 bases lay between the germline ends. Germline V gene sequence: CDR1 MNHEY, CDR2 SMNVEV (reference sequence). This CDR3 contains 14 residues. The CDR3 here is CASSFGDSRDTQYF. DNA for the CDR3: TGTGCCAGCAGCTTTGGGGACTCTAGGGATACGCAGTATTTT.